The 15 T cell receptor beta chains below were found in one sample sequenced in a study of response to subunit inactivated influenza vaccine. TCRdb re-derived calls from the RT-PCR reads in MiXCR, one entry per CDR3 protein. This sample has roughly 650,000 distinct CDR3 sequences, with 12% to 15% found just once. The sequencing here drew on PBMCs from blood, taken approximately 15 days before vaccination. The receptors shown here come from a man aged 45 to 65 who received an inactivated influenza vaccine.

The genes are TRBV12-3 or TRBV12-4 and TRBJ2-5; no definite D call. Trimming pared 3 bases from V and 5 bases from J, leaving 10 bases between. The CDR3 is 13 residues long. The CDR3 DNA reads TGTGCCAGCAGTTTTGAGGCCGGTGAGACCCAGTACTTC. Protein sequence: CASSFEAGETQYF.

CDR3 amino acids: CASKSQASPNTEAFF. CDR3 in DNA: TGTGCCAGCAAAAGTCAGGCCAGCCCAAACACTGAAGCTTTCTTT. The chain joins TRBV7-2 to TRBJ1-1, with D uncertain. The CDR3 totals 15 residues. Germline loops: CDR1 SGHTA, CDR2 FQGNSA. Trimming stripped 7 bases from V and 2 bases from J, with 17 bases between.

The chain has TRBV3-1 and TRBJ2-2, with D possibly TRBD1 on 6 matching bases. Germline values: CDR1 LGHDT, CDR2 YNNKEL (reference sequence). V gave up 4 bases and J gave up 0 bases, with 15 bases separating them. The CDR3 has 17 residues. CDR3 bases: TGTGCCAGCAGCCCCTACCTTGACAGGACGAACACCGGGGAGCTGTTTTTT. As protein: CASSPYLDRTNTGELFF.

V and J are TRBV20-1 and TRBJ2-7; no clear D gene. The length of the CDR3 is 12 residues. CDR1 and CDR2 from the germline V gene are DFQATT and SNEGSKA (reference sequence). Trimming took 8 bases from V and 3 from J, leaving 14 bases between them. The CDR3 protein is CSSFRTVYEQYF. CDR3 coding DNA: TGCAGTTCTTTTCGGACCGTCTACGAGCAGTACTTC.

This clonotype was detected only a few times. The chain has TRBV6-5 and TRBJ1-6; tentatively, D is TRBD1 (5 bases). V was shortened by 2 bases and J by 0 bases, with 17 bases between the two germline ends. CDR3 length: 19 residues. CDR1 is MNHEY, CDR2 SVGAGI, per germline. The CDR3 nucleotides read TGTGCCAGCAGTTACAGGGGCAGCGCGGAGAGCTCCTATAATTCACCCCTCCACTTT. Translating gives CASSYRGSAESSYNSPLHF.

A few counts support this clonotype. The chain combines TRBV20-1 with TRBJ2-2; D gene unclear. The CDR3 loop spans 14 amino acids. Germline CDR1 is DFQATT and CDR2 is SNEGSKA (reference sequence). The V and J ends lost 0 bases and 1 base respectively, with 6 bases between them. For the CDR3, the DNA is TGCAGTGCTAGAGATCAACGGAACACCGGGGAGCTGTTTTTT. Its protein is CSARDQRNTGELFF.

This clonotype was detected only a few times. CDR3 protein: CASSLGAIHLWEQYF. CDR3 sequence (DNA): TGTGCCAGCAGCTTGGGTGCCATCCACTTGTGGGAGCAGTACTTC. This sequence joins TRBV5-6 and TRBJ2-7; D is uncertain. V gave up 0 bases and J gave up 7 bases, with 17 bases separating them. CDR1 is SGHDT, CDR2 YYEEEE, per germline. The CDR3 has 15 residues.

CDR3 DNA sequence: TGTGCCAGCAGATCCTCGGGCGAAAACGAGCAGTACTTC. This sequence encodes CASRSSGENEQYF. This chain links TRBV6-5 with TRBJ2-7; D gene uncertain. The V gene lost 6 bases and the J gene lost 5 bases, with 14 bases spanning the gap. Germline V gene lookup returns CDR1 MNHEY and CDR2 SVGAGI. CDR3 size: 13 residues.

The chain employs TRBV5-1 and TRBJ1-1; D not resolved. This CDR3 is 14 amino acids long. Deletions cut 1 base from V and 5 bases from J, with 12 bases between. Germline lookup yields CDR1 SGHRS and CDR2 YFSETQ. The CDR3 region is CASSLSGLGTEAFF. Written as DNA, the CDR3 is TGCGCCAGCAGCTTGTCCGGGTTGGGAACTGAAGCTTTCTTT.

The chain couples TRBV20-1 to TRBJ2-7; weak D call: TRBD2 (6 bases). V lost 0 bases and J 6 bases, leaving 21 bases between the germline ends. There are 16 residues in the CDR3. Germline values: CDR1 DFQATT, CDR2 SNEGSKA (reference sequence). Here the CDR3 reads CSARDPTHSGAGEQYF. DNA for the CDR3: TGCAGTGCTAGAGATCCTACCCATTCTGGAGCGGGCGAGCAGTACTTC.

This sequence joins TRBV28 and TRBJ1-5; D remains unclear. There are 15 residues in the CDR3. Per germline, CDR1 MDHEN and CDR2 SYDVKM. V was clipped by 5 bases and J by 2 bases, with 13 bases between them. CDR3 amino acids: CASSPQVNGNQPQHF. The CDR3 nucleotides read TGTGCCAGCAGTCCCCAGGTTAACGGCAATCAGCCCCAGCATTTT.

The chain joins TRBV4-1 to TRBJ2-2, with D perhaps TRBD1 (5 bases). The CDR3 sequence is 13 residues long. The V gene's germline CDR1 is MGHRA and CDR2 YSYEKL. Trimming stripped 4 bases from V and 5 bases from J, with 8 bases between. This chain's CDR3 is CASSPTDTGELFF. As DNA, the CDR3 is TGCGCCAGCAGCCCGACAGATACCGGGGAGCTGTTTTTT.

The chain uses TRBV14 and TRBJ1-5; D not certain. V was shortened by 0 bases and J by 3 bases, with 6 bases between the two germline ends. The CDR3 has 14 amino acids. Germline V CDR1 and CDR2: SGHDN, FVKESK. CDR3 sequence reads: CASSQEGYNQPQHF. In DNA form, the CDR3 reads TGTGCCAGCAGCCAAGAAGGCTACAATCAGCCCCAGCATTTT.

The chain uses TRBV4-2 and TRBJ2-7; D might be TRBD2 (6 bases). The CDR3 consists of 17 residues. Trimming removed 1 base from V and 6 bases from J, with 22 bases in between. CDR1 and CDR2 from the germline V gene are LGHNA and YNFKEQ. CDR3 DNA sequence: TGTGCCAGCAGCCAAGCTAGAACAGCCGCTCTAGCGTCCGAGCAGTACTTC. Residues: CASSQARTAALASEQYF.

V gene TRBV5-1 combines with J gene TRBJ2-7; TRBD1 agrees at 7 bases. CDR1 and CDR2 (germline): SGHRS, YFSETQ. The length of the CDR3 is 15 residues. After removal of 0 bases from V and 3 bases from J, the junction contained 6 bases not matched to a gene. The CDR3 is CASSLAGQPDYEQYF. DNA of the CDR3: TGCGCCAGCAGCTTGGCGGGACAGCCCGACTACGAGCAGTACTTC.